The 15 T cell receptor beta chains reported below all come from one sample, sequenced in a study of blood T cell repertoires in COVID-19. TCRdb's table, derived via immunoSEQ multiplex PCR, lists solely in-frame clones and lacks some. The sample has roughly 150,000 clones; under 80% are singletons. The sequenced material came from peripheral blood. These receptors were collected from a man in his sixties with acute or convalescent COVID-19.

This clone was recorded only once. The V gene is TRBV5-1, the J gene TRBJ2-5; D gene uncertain. V was cut by 0 bases and J by 5 bases, with 8 bases left in between. This CDR3 has 13 residues. Per germline, CDR1 SGHRS and CDR2 YFSETQ. The CDR3 is CASSLALEETQYF. The CDR3 bases are TGCGCCAGCAGCTTGGCTCTGGAGGAGACCCAGTACTTC.

The V call is TRBV3-1 (or the pseudogene TRBV3-2), the J call TRBJ1-3; no clear D gene. Germline loops: CDR1 LGHDT, CDR2 YNNKEL (reference sequence). The CDR3 has 15 residues. Trimming took 4 bases from V and 0 from J, leaving 10 bases between them. The chain's CDR3 is CASSLSGASGNTIYF. The CDR3 DNA follows: TGTGCCAGCAGCCTTTCCGGTGCCTCTGGAAACACCATATATTTT.

V is TRBV23-1 and J is TRBJ1-5; no firm D call. TRBV23-1 qualifies as an ORF whose function is uncertain. Trimming cost V 7 bases and J 4 bases, with 17 bases left between them. CDR3 length: 15 residues. CDR3 DNA: TGCGCCAGCATCCTTTGTGGTGGAGGGAATCAGCCCCAGCATTTT. It codes for CASILCGGGNQPQHF.

This clone was recorded only once. The rearrangement uses TRBV15 and TRBJ1-6; D possibly corresponds to TRBD1 (6 bases). Trimming took off 1 base at V and 9 bases at J, with 10 bases between the two ends. This CDR3 is built from 14 residues. Germline V lookup: CDR1 LNHNV, CDR2 YYDKDF (reference sequence). DNA of the CDR3: TGTGCCACCAGCAGAGGTACAGGGAGTTCACCCCTCCACTTT. Translating gives CATSRGTGSSPLHF.

The chain carries TRBV4-2 and TRBJ2-1, with 7 bases that match TRBD2. The CDR3 is 18 amino acids. Germline V CDR1 and CDR2: LGHNA, YNFKEQ. J lost 0 bases, V lost 0 bases, and 8 bases had no gene match. CDR3 nucleotides: TGTGCCAGCAGCCAAGATCTTCTAGCGGTCTTCTCCTACAATGAGCAGTTCTTC. Protein sequence: CASSQDLLAVFSYNEQFF.

The rearrangement links TRBV6-1 to TRBJ2-5; D remains unclear. The length of the CDR3 is 16 residues. The V gene lost 3 bases and the J gene lost 2 bases, with 16 bases spanning the gap. Germline assignment: CDR1 MNHNS and CDR2 SASEGT. In DNA, the CDR3 is TGTGCCAGCAGTGATAGTGTCTATCGAGTACAAGAGACCCAGTACTTC. As protein: CASSDSVYRVQETQYF.

This chain uses TRBV2 with TRBJ2-3, with D perhaps matching TRBD1 (6 bases). CDR1 and CDR2 (germline): SNHLY, FYNNEI. Trimming left V 5 bases short and J 4 bases short, with 10 bases between. The CDR3 has 13 amino acids. The CDR3 protein is CASSLQGPDTQYF. CDR3 bases: TGTGCCAGCAGTTTACAGGGTCCAGATACGCAGTATTTT.

Only a few counts were recorded for this clone. V and J are TRBV27 and TRBJ2-7; unclear D gene. The germline CDR1 and CDR2 sequences are MNHEY and SMNVEV (reference sequence). CDR3 length: 13 amino acids. V shed 3 bases and J shed 5 bases, with 11 bases lying between them. The CDR3 is CASSFNGNNEQYF. The CDR3 coding sequence is TGTGCCAGCAGTTTTAATGGCAATAACGAGCAGTACTTC.

The J gene is TRBJ2-3, the V gene TRBV3-1 (or the pseudogene TRBV3-2); weak D call: TRBD2 (6 bases). V lost 1 base, J lost 1 base, and 18 bases lay in between. Germline V gene sequence: CDR1 LGHDT, CDR2 YNNKEL (reference sequence). The CDR3 length is 18 residues. DNA for the CDR3: TGTGCCAGCAGCCAAGGGGCGGAGTGGAGGGTGGGCACAGATACGCAGTATTTT. Its translation is CASSQGAEWRVGTDTQYF.

This clone was counted many times. The chain couples TRBV5-6 to TRBJ2-2; 9 nucleotides line up with TRBD2. CDR3 length: 14 amino acids. Germline loops: CDR1 SGHDT, CDR2 YYEEEE. J was trimmed by 1 base and V by 5 bases; bases with no gene match: 0. Here the CDR3 reads CASRTSGNTGELFF. CDR3 DNA: TGTGCCAGCAGGACTAGCGGGAACACCGGGGAGCTGTTTTTT.

The chain recombines TRBV28 with TRBJ2-7; 8 bases match TRBD2. Germline loops: CDR1 MDHEN, CDR2 SYDVKM. The CDR3 sequence is 12 residues long. J gave up 6 bases and V 8 bases, and 6 bases lay outside the gene matches. CDR3 coding DNA: TGTGCCAGCGGGACTAGTCTCTCCGAGCAGTACTTC. Translated: CASGTSLSEQYF.

J is TRBJ1-2 and V is TRBV6-5; a weak D match, TRBD1 (6 bases). V shed 8 bases and J shed 3 bases, with 19 bases lying between them. CDR3 size: 15 residues. The germline gives CDR1 MNHEY, CDR2 SVGAGI. The CDR3 region has the DNA TGTGCCAGCGGCGGCCGGGGGGCTGGTGACTATGGCTACACCTTC. Protein: CASGGRGAGDYGYTF.

The gene calls are TRBV5-1 and TRBJ2-3, with D possibly being TRBD2 (6 bases). The V and J ends lost 0 bases and 7 bases respectively, with 21 bases between them. Germline CDR1 and CDR2: SGHRS and YFSETQ. The CDR3 is made up of 17 amino acids. The CDR3 nucleotides are TGCGCCAGCAGCTTGGCCGGGGTAGCGGCCCGACAGAATACGCAGTATTTT. Translated: CASSLAGVAARQNTQYF.

This rearrangement joins TRBV3-1 (or the pseudogene TRBV3-2) to TRBJ1-4; TRBD1 agrees at 7 bases. Germline CDR1 is LGHDT and CDR2 is YNNKEL (reference sequence). This CDR3 is built from 15 residues. Trimming at V came to 0 bases and at J to 11 bases, leaving 9 bases not matched to a gene. Here the CDR3 reads CASSQEGQTYQKLFF. In DNA form, the CDR3 reads TGTGCCAGCAGCCAAGAGGGACAGACCTACCAGAAACTGTTTTTT.

This clone was seen at least ten times. V is TRBV7-2 and J is TRBJ2-2; D may be TRBD2 (6 bases). Germline values: CDR1 SGHTA, CDR2 FQGNSA. The CDR3 is made up of 14 amino acids. The ends were cut back, 5 bases at V and 4 bases at J, with 11 bases in the middle. CDR3 DNA: TGTGCCAGCAGCCCCACGGGAGTCACCGGGGAGCTGTTTTTT. It is translated as CASSPTGVTGELFF.